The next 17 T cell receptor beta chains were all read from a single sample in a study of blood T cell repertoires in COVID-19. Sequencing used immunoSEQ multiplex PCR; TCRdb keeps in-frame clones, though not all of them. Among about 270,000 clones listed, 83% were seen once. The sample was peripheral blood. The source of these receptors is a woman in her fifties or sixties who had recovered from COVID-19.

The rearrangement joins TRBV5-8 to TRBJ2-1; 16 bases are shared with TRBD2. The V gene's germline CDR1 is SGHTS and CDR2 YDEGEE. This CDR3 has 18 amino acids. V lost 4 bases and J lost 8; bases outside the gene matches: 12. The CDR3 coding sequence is TGTGCCAGCAGCGCCGAACCGACGGGACTAGCGGGGGGGCATGAGCAGTTCTTC. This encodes CASSAEPTGLAGGHEQFF.

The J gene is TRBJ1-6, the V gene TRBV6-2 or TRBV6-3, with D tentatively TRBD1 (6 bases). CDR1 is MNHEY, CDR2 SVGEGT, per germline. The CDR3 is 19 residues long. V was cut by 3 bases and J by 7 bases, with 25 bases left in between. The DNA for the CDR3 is TGTGCCAGCAGTTATTATCAATTAGCCCAGACAGGCTGGAATTCACCCCTCCACTTT. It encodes CASSYYQLAQTGWNSPLHF.

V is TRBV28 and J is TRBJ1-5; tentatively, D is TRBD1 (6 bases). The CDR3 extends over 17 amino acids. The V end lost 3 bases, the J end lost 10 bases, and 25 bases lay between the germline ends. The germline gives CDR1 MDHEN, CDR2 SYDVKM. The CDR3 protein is CASSFPTGPVTPQPQHF. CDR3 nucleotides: TGTGCCAGCAGTTTTCCGACAGGACCCGTAACCCCTCAACCCCAGCATTTT. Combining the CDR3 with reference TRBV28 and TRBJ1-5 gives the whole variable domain DVKVTQSSRYLVKRTGEKVFLECVQDMDHENMFWYRQDPGLGLRLIYFSYDVKMKEKGDIPEGYSVSREKKERFSLILESASTNQTSMYLCASSFPTGPVTPQPQHFGDGTRLSIL.

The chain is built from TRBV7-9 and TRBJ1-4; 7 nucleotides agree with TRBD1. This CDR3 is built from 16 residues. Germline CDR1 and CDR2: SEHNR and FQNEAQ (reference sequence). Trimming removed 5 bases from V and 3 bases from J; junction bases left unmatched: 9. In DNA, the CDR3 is TGTGCCAGCAGCCCCCGAGCAGGGGGTTCTAATGAAAAACTGTTTTTT. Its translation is CASSPRAGGSNEKLFF. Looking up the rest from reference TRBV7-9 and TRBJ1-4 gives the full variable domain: DTGVSQNPRHKITKRGQNVTFRCDPISEHNRLYWYRQTLGQGPEFLTYFQNEAQLEKSRLLSDRFSAERPKGSFSTLEIQRTEQGDSAMYLCASSPRAGGSNEKLFFGSGTQLSVL.

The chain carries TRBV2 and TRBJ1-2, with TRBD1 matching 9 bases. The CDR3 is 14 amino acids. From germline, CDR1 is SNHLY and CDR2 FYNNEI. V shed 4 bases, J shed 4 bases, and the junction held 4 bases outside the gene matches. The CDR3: CASSAAGQGYGYTF. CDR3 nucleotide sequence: TGTGCCAGCAGTGCCGCGGGACAGGGCTATGGCTACACCTTC.

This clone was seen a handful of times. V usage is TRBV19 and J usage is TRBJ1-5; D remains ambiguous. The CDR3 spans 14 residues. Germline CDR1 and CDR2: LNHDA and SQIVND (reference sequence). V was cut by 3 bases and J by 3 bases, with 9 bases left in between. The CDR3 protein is CASSIGQNNQPQHF. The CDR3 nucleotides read TGTGCCAGTAGTATTGGGCAGAACAATCAGCCCCAGCATTTT.

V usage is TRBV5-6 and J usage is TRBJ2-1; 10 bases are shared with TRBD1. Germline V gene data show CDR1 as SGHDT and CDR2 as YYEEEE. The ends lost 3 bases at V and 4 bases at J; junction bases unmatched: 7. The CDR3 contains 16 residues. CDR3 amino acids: CASSSPTGGAYNEQFF. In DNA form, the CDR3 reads TGTGCCAGCAGCTCTCCGACAGGGGGCGCTTACAATGAGCAGTTCTTC.

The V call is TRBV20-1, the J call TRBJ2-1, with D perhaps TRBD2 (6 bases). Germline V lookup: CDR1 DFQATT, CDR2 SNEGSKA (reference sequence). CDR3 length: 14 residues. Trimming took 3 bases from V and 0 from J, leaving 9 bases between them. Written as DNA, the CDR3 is TGCAGTGCTAGTCGGGGGAGCTCCTACAATGAGCAGTTCTTC. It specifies CSASRGSSYNEQFF.

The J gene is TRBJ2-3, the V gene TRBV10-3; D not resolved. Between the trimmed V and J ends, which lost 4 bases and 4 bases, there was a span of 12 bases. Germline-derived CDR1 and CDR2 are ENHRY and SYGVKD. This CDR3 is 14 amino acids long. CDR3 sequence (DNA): TGTGCCATCAGTGGAACTGGCGAGGCAGATACGCAGTATTTT. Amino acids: CAISGTGEADTQYF.

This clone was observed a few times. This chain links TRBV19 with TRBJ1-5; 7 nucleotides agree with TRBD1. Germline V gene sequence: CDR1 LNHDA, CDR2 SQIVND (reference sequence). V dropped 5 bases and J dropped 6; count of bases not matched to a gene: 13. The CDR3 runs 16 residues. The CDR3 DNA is TGTGCCAGTAGTCCGACGACAGGGCCGCCCCCTCAGCCCCAGCATTTT. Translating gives CASSPTTGPPPQPQHF.

The CDR3 spells CASSMEGRRGTQYF. As DNA, the CDR3 is TGTGCCAGTAGTATGGAAGGGCGGCGGGGGACCCAGTACTTC. The chain is built from TRBV19 and TRBJ2-5; tentatively, D is TRBD2 (6 bases). CDR1 and CDR2 (germline): LNHDA, SQIVND (reference sequence). Trimming took off 3 bases at V and 7 bases at J, with 15 bases between the two ends. This CDR3 comprises 14 residues.

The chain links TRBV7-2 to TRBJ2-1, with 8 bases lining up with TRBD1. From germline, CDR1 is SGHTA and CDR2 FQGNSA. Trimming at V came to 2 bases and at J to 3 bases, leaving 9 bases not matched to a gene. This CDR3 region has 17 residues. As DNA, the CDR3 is TGTGCCAGCAGCTTATCTGGGCCCGGACAGGGCTACAATGAGCAGTTCTTC. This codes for CASSLSGPGQGYNEQFF.

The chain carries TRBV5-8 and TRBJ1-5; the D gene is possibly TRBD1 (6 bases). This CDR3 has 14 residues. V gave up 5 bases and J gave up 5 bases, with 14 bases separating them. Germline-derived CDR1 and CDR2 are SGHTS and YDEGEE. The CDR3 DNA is TGTGCCAGCAGGGGGGGGGCGCTTTATCAGCCCCAGCATTTT. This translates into CASRGGALYQPQHF.

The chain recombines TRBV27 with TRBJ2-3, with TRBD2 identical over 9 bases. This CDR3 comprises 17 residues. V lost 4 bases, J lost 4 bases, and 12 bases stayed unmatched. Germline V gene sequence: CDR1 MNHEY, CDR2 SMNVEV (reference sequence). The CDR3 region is CASSSPLQGGGADTQYF. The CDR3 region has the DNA TGTGCCAGCAGTTCACCCCTTCAAGGCGGGGGGGCAGATACGCAGTATTTT.

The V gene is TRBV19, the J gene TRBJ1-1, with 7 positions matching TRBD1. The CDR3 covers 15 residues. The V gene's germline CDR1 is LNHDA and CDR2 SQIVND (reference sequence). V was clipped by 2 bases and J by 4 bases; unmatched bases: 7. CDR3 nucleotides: TGTGCCAGTAGTATAAGAGGACAGGTGACCACTGAAGCTTTCTTT. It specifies CASSIRGQVTTEAFF.

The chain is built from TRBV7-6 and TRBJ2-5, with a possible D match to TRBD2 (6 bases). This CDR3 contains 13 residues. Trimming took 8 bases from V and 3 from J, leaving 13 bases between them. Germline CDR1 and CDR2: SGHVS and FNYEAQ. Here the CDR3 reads CASARGWEETQYF. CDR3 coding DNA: TGTGCCAGCGCCCGGGGGTGGGAAGAGACCCAGTACTTC.

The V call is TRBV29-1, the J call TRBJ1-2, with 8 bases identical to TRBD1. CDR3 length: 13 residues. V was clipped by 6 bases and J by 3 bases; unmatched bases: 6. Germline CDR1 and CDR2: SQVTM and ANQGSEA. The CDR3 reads CSVGQGQDYGYTF. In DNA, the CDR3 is TGCAGCGTAGGACAGGGTCAGGACTATGGCTACACCTTC.